One and the same sample provided the 6 T cell receptor beta chains below, sequenced in a study of blood T cells in healthy people across ages. A second PCR, run for roughly 7 to 12 cycles, used a sample-barcoded 5' primer plus a J-beta primer mix. MiXCR was run by TCRdb on the 5' RACE reads, yielding one entry per CDR3 protein. The sample yields roughly 680,000 distinct CDR3 sequences, roughly half seen once. The sample was blood. These receptor sequences come from an elderly woman in good health.

The chain uses TRBV12-3 or TRBV12-4 and TRBJ2-1; 9 bases map to TRBD2. The length of the CDR3 is 17 residues. V was pared by 5 bases and J by 5 bases, with 13 bases of the junction left unmatched. CDR3 in DNA: TGTGCCAGCAGTACCCAGGGACTAGCATTATCGGACAATGAGCAGTTCTTC. Translating gives CASSTQGLALSDNEQFF.

This clonotype was counted many times. The genes are TRBV7-2 and TRBJ2-3, with 9 bases lining up with TRBD2. The CDR3 consists of 17 residues. The V segment lost 4 bases and the J segment 6 bases; nucleotides outside the gene matches: 14. CDR1 and CDR2 (germline): SGHTA, FQGNSA. The CDR3 DNA reads TGTGCCAGCAGCTGGGCCTCCCTTAGCGGGGGCGGGGATACGCAGTATTTT. It codes for CASSWASLSGGGDTQYF.

This clonotype was seen repeatedly, ten times or more. The chain links TRBV15 to TRBJ2-5; perhaps TRBD2 as D (6 bases). CDR3 length: 14 amino acids. The V gene's germline CDR1 is LNHNV and CDR2 YYDKDF (reference sequence). V gave up 4 bases and J gave up 5 bases, with 14 bases separating them. CDR3 DNA sequence: TGTGCCACCAGCATCGGAGGGCTAGCGGAGACCCAGTACTTC. Encoded protein: CATSIGGLAETQYF.

The J gene is TRBJ2-7, the V gene TRBV5-5, with D perhaps matching TRBD1 (6 bases). The CDR3 totals 15 residues. V was cut by 0 bases and J by 3 bases, with 13 bases left in between. Germline assignment: CDR1 SGHKS and CDR2 YYEKEE (reference sequence). The CDR3 is CASSLGPDRLYEQYF. The DNA of the CDR3 is TGTGCCAGCAGCTTGGGGCCGGACAGACTCTACGAGCAGTACTTC.

The V and J genes are TRBV24-1 and TRBJ2-7; D gene ambiguous. Germline V gives CDR1 KGHDR, CDR2 SFDVKD. The CDR3 length is 13 residues. Trimming pared 0 bases from V and 4 bases from J, leaving 6 bases between. The CDR3 DNA is TGTGCCACCAGTGATTTGCCTGGTTACGAGCAGTACTTC. Encoded protein: CATSDLPGYEQYF.

The chain is built from TRBV20-1 and TRBJ1-1; D is uncertain. V dropped 3 bases and J dropped 4 bases, with 15 bases sitting between them. The CDR3 is 14 amino acids. Germline V gene data show CDR1 as DFQATT and CDR2 as SNEGSKA (reference sequence). Here the CDR3 reads CSASAAGVATEAFF. DNA of the CDR3: TGCAGTGCTAGCGCAGCCGGGGTGGCCACTGAAGCTTTCTTT.